This record looks at one T cell receptor (beta chain) sequence and its context. What it recognizes is unknown. Deletions cut 2 bases from V and 7 bases from J, with 20 bases between. Germline CDR1 LNHDA, CDR2 SQIVND (reference sequence). The CDR3 has 17 residues. The data are from a study of cytomegalovirus exposure and HLA in healthy donors. Study-wide points: Another analysis was done later, and it associated over 15,000 TCR beta sequences with HLA alleles at 0.05 false discovery rate. A later analysis reportedly found fewer N-insertions in an Asian-associated ancestry cluster than the roughly 670-donor mean. Information on immune exposure was restricted to one variable (CMV serostatus). Later, an analysis found that common viral pathogens appeared to be linked with several of the most significant clusters.

PCR involved 60 Vbeta and 13 Jbeta primers. Using immunoSEQ multiplex PCR, the repertoire was profiled, and TCRdb retains in-frame clones only, with some absent. The sample lists approximately 100,000 clones; about 74% were seen once. Sequencing was done on a sample of PBMCs. This receptor was identified in a man between 60 and 70 years old in good health and CMV-seropositive. The chain uses TRBV19 and TRBJ1-4; D possibly corresponds to TRBD1 (5 bases). CDR3 sequence reads: CASSIISSRTSAEKLFF. The DNA for the CDR3 is TGTGCCAGTAGTATAATTAGTTCAAGGACATCCGCTGAAAAACTGTTTTTT.